One sample yielded the 32 T cell receptor beta chains listed below, sequenced in a study of cytomegalovirus exposure and HLA in healthy donors. PCR employed 60 Vbeta and 13 Jbeta primers. TCRdb's copy holds only in-frame clones and misses some; the assay was immunoSEQ multiplex PCR. The sample carries about 170,000 clones, roughly two thirds recorded once. The sample was PBMCs. Every receptor here comes from a woman aged 18 to 35 in good health and CMV-seropositive.

This clone was detected only a few times. The rearrangement joins TRBV6-1 to TRBJ1-2; 9 positions match TRBD1. Germline values: CDR1 MNHNS, CDR2 SASEGT. The CDR3 is 15 residues long. V shed 8 bases and J 5 bases; nucleotides not matched to a gene: 12. Here the CDR3 reads CASAPGQGVNYGYTF. CDR3 DNA sequence: TGTGCCAGCGCTCCGGGACAGGGAGTTAATTATGGCTACACCTTC.

The chain combines TRBV7-6 with TRBJ2-2; D might be TRBD2 (6 bases). The CDR3 extends over 15 amino acids. Trimming took off 7 bases at V and 6 bases at J, with 18 bases between the two ends. Per germline, CDR1 SGHVS and CDR2 FNYEAQ. CDR3 in DNA: TGTGCCAGCACCACGACGGTGGGAGGCCCCGGGGAGCTGTTTTTT. Translation: CASTTTVGGPGELFF.

The chain is built from TRBV11-2 and TRBJ2-7; a weak D match, TRBD2 (6 bases). Germline lookup yields CDR1 SGHAT and CDR2 FQNNGV. Deletions cut 5 bases from V and 6 bases from J, with 17 bases between. The CDR3 loop spans 14 amino acids. As DNA, the CDR3 is TGTGCCAGCAGCGCCGGGCGGGGAGGCGGCGAGCAGTACTTC. This gives the protein CASSAGRGGGEQYF.

This clone was seen only a few times. The V gene is TRBV11-1, the J gene TRBJ2-5; 7 nucleotides align to TRBD1. V was clipped by 6 bases and J by 3 bases; unmatched bases: 7. Germline assignment: CDR1 SGHAT and CDR2 FQDESV (reference sequence). The CDR3 covers 14 residues. The DNA of the CDR3 is TGTGCCAGCAGGGGATCAACAGGGGAAGAGACCCAGTACTTC. The encoded protein is CASRGSTGEETQYF.

A note on this clone: At one end the junction does not follow the germline gene, possibly because of a read error. V is TRBV5-6 and J is TRBJ1-5; maybe TRBD1 (5 bases). Looked up from germline, CDR1 is SGHDT and CDR2 is YYEEEE. This CDR3 spans 12 amino acids. CDR3 bases: TGTGCCGGCAGCTTGGGGCTAGGGCCCCAGCATTTT. Its protein is CAGSLGLGPQHF.

This chain links TRBV5-5 with TRBJ1-2; 7 positions match TRBD1. The J segment lost 4 bases and the V segment lost 4 bases, leaving 16 bases of the junction unmatched. CDR3 length: 17 residues. Germline V gene sequence: CDR1 SGHKS, CDR2 YYEKEE (reference sequence). CDR3 residues: CASSARFPRQGPYGYTF. The CDR3 DNA reads as TGTGCCAGCAGCGCAAGATTCCCCCGACAGGGTCCCTATGGCTACACCTTC.

On this clone: Within the sample, other DNA sequences also encode this same CDR3. This chain uses TRBV7-6 with TRBJ2-3, with D perhaps matching TRBD1 (6 bases). The CDR3 contains 13 residues. Trimming cost V 5 bases and J 3 bases, with 9 bases left between them. CDR1 is SGHVS and CDR2 is FNYEAQ in the germline V gene. The CDR3 protein is CASSRDRTDTQYF. The CDR3 DNA is TGTGCCAGCAGCAGAGACAGGACAGATACGCAGTATTTT. Based on the CDR3 plus reference TRBV7-6 and TRBJ2-3, the full variable domain is GAGVSQSPRYKVTKRGQDVALRCDPISGHVSLYWYRQALGQGPEFLTYFNYEAQQDKSGLPNDRFSAERPEGSISTLTIQRTEQRDSAMYRCASSRDRTDTQYFGPGTRLTVL.

V is TRBV5-1 and J is TRBJ2-3; 10 bases are a match to TRBD2. This CDR3 comprises 15 residues. V shed 4 bases, J shed 6 bases, and the junction held 8 bases outside the gene matches. Per the germline V gene, CDR1 is SGHRS and CDR2 is YFSETQ. The CDR3 reads CASSRTSGLGDTQYF. Written as DNA, the CDR3 is TGCGCCAGCAGCCGGACTAGCGGTCTGGGGGATACGCAGTATTTT. The variable domain in full, with the rest retrieved from reference TRBV5-1 and TRBJ2-3, is KAGVTQTPRYLIKTRGQQVTLSCSPISGHRSVSWYQQTPGQGLQFLFEYFSETQRNKGNFPGRFSGRQFSNSRSEMNVSTLELGDSALYLCASSRTSGLGDTQYFGPGTRLTVL.

The gene calls are TRBV12-5 and TRBJ2-1; D not certain. V was pared by 1 base and J by 6 bases, with 4 bases between. Looked up from germline, CDR1 is LGHNT and CDR2 is FRNRAP. The CDR3 is made up of 12 amino acids. The DNA for the CDR3 is TGTGCTAGTGGTTTGGGCGGCAATGAGCAGTTCTTC. Encoded protein: CASGLGGNEQFF.

This rearrangement joins TRBV11-3 to TRBJ2-1; 11 positions match TRBD2. Germline assignment: CDR1 SGHNT and CDR2 YENEEA. The V gene end was trimmed by 5 bases and the J gene end by 9 bases; junction bases not matched to a gene: 12. The CDR3 runs 16 residues. The CDR3 DNA sequence: TGTGCCAGCAGCCGATATAGCGGGGGGGGAGAGGGTGAGCAGTTCTTC. Translation gives CASSRYSGGGEGEQFF.

The V gene is TRBV11-3, the J gene TRBJ1-6; no clear D gene. V was pared by 1 base and J by 9 bases, with 7 bases between. Germline-derived CDR1 and CDR2 are SGHNT and YENEEA. CDR3 size: 13 residues. CDR3 protein: CASSLGRGSPLHF. The CDR3 nucleotides read TGTGCCAGCAGCTTAGGGCGGGGTTCACCCCTCCACTTT. The variable domain in full, with the rest retrieved from reference TRBV11-3 and TRBJ1-6, is EAGVVQSPRYKIIEKKQPVAFWCNPISGHNTLYWYLQNLGQGPELLIRYENEEAVDDSQLPKDRFSAERLKGVDSTLKIQPAELGDSAVYLCASSLGRGSPLHFGNGTRLTVT.

The chain employs TRBV6-5 and TRBJ2-1, with 8 nucleotides matching TRBD1. The CDR3 contains 15 residues. Germline V gene sequence: CDR1 MNHEY, CDR2 SVGAGI. Trimming at V came to 2 bases and at J to 7 bases, leaving 7 bases not matched to a gene. The CDR3 sequence is CASSYRQGARNEQFF. The CDR3 coding sequence is TGTGCCAGCAGTTACAGGCAGGGGGCCCGGAATGAGCAGTTCTTC.

The gene calls are TRBV19 and TRBJ2-7; 9 bases align to TRBD1. CDR3 length: 15 residues. J lost 1 base, V lost 5 bases, and 6 bases had no gene match. Germline-derived CDR1 and CDR2 are LNHDA and SQIVND (reference sequence). The CDR3 region is CASSGPGTGSYEQYF. The CDR3 nucleotides read TGTGCCAGTAGTGGTCCCGGGACAGGGTCCTACGAGCAGTACTTC.

In this sample, this clone turned up once. The chain carries TRBV16 and TRBJ1-5; D unresolved. CDR1 and CDR2 (germline): KGHSY, FQNENV. V shed 2 bases and J shed 5 bases, with 13 bases lying between them. This CDR3 has 15 residues. CDR3: CASSQSTPSYQPQHF. The CDR3, as DNA: TGTGCCAGCAGCCAAAGCACCCCGAGCTATCAGCCCCAGCATTTT.

The chain combines TRBV5-6 with TRBJ2-7, with TRBD2 as a possible D gene (5 bases). CDR3 length equals 13 residues. V lost 7 bases, J lost 4 bases, and 15 bases lay in between. CDR1 is SGHDT and CDR2 is YYEEEE in the germline V gene. The chain's CDR3 is CASGSEADYEQYF. The CDR3 coding sequence is TGTGCCAGCGGTTCCGAAGCGGATTACGAGCAGTACTTC.

The chain couples TRBV7-9 to TRBJ2-7; TRBD2 agrees at 7 bases. Looked up from germline, CDR1 is SEHNR and CDR2 is FQNEAQ (reference sequence). V lost 5 bases and J lost 3; bases outside the gene matches: 7. There are 14 residues in the CDR3. The CDR3 loop reads CASSPDGGNYEQYF. In DNA, the CDR3 is TGTGCCAGCAGCCCCGACGGGGGGAACTACGAGCAGTACTTC.

This clone has only one observation. The chain employs TRBV27 and TRBJ2-7; D possibly corresponds to TRBD2 (5 bases). The CDR3 runs to 13 residues. The V end was cut by 8 bases, the J end by 3 bases, with 14 bases between. The germline gives CDR1 MNHEY, CDR2 SMNVEV (reference sequence). For the CDR3, the DNA is TGTGCCAGCGCTTCGGGGTCCAACTACGAGCAGTACTTC. Protein product: CASASGSNYEQYF.

J is TRBJ1-1 and V is TRBV9; 7 bases align to TRBD1. The germline CDR1 and CDR2 sequences are SGDLS and YYNGEE. The CDR3 has 14 residues. Trimming removed 1 base from V and 2 bases from J; junction bases left unmatched: 2. CDR3 region: CASSVTGANTEAFF. CDR3 DNA: TGTGCCAGCAGCGTAACAGGGGCTAACACTGAAGCTTTCTTT.

The chain joins TRBV5-1 to TRBJ1-2, with TRBD1 matching over 8 bases. The CDR3 totals 14 residues. Looked up from germline, CDR1 is SGHRS and CDR2 is YFSETQ. Trimming cost V 1 base and J 8 bases; bases outside gene matches: 7. CDR3 in DNA: TGCGCCAGCAGCTTGTCTCCGACAGGGGACGGCTACACCTTC. Its translation is CASSLSPTGDGYTF.

The chain links TRBV4-1 to TRBJ2-1, with a weak D call TRBD1 (6 bases). Between the trimmed V and J ends, which lost 3 bases and 0 bases, there was a span of 12 bases. Germline V gene data show CDR1 as MGHRA and CDR2 as YSYEKL. The CDR3 is 16 amino acids. CDR3 coding DNA: TGCGCCAGCAGCCAGTGGGGGCTTAGCTCCTACAATGAGCAGTTCTTC. This encodes CASSQWGLSSYNEQFF.

To note about this clone: The CDR3 does not close with the conserved phenylalanine or tryptophan, likely indicating a read error. The DNA is left out, because the CDR3 cannot be placed on it with certainty; the CDR3 is given as TCRdb lists it. V usage is TRBV21-1 and J usage is TRBJ1-1; TRBD1 was called by the table and not checked on the DNA. TRBV21-1 is a pseudogene locus. The CDR3 comprises 10 residues, both ends counted. The CDR3 reads CASSKGGPRK.

V is TRBV29-1 and J is TRBJ2-1; D is possibly TRBD1 (6 bases). Germline-derived CDR1 and CDR2 are SQVTM and ANQGSEA. V gave up 0 bases and J gave up 9 bases, with 15 bases separating them. The CDR3 spans 14 residues. The CDR3 reads CSVEDNTGPGEQFF. The CDR3 coding sequence is TGCAGCGTTGAAGATAATACAGGGCCGGGTGAGCAGTTCTTC.

The chain joins TRBV18 to TRBJ1-1; possible D gene TRBD1, 6 bases. This CDR3 spans 15 amino acids. The V and J ends lost 1 base and 2 bases respectively, with 11 bases between them. Germline V lookup: CDR1 KGHSH, CDR2 LQKENI. The chain's CDR3 is CASSPREGENTEAFF. The CDR3 DNA is TGTGCCAGCTCACCACGGGAGGGGGAAAACACTGAAGCTTTCTTT.

This chain links TRBV9 with TRBJ2-5; a weak D match, TRBD2 (5 bases). Germline loops: CDR1 SGDLS, CDR2 YYNGEE. CDR3 length: 15 residues. V was trimmed by 0 bases and J by 3 bases, leaving 12 bases between them. The CDR3 nucleotides are TGTGCCAGCAGCGTAGCTGGGAGTTACAAAGAGACCCAGTACTTC. It is translated as CASSVAGSYKETQYF. Full variable domain (missing parts from reference TRBV9 and TRBJ2-5): DSGVTQTPKHLITATGQRVTLRCSPRSGDLSVYWYQQSLDQGLQFLIQYYNGEERAKGNILERFSAQQFPDLHSELNLSSLELGDSALYFCASSVAGSYKETQYFGPGTRLLVL.

This clone was found a few times. V and J are TRBV2 and TRBJ2-5, with 15 nucleotides matching TRBD2. This CDR3 spans 19 amino acids. The germline V gene encodes CDR1 SNHLY and CDR2 FYNNEI. Trimming cost V 6 bases and J 0 bases; bases outside gene matches: 11. The CDR3 spells CASSLGLAGGIDYQETQYF. The CDR3 bases are TGTGCCAGCAGCCTCGGACTAGCGGGGGGGATTGATTACCAAGAGACCCAGTACTTC.

V usage is TRBV9 and J usage is TRBJ2-7; the D is unclear. V was cut by 2 bases and J by 0 bases, with 9 bases left in between. Germline V gives CDR1 SGDLS, CDR2 YYNGEE. The CDR3 is 14 residues long. The CDR3 sequence: CASSVAASSYEQYF. The CDR3 region has the DNA TGTGCCAGCAGCGTGGCGGCGAGCTCCTACGAGCAGTACTTC.

The J gene is TRBJ2-5, the V gene TRBV6-6, with a possible D match to TRBD1 (6 bases). The CDR3 has 12 amino acids. V lost 4 bases and J 10 bases, leaving 13 bases between the germline ends. Germline V gives CDR1 MNHNY, CDR2 SVGAGI (reference sequence). Here the CDR3 DNA reads TGTGCCAGCAGTTCCTCCACGGACAGCCAGTACTTC. Its translation: CASSSSTDSQYF.

The chain carries TRBV13 and TRBJ1-6, with TRBD1 matching over 7 bases. Germline CDR1 is PRHDT and CDR2 is FYEKMQ (reference sequence). With V trimmed by 3 bases and J by 10 bases, 6 bases remained unmatched. The length of the CDR3 is 14 residues. CDR3 sequence: CASSFGTDPSPLHF. The CDR3 DNA reads as TGTGCCAGCAGCTTCGGGACAGATCCCTCACCCCTCCACTTT.

The chain has TRBV6-1 and TRBJ1-6; 7 bases fit TRBD1. Germline CDR1 MNHNS, CDR2 SASEGT. The trim removed 4 bases at V and 5 bases at J, leaving 5 bases unmatched. The CDR3 length is 15 residues. The CDR3 loop reads CASSVRTGNNSPLHF. DNA of the CDR3: TGTGCCAGCAGTGTTAGGACAGGAAATAATTCACCCCTCCACTTT.

The rearrangement links TRBV5-4 to TRBJ2-1; D remains unclear. Germline assignment: CDR1 SGHNT and CDR2 YYREEE (reference sequence). The V end was cut by 1 base, the J end by 0 bases, with 8 bases between. This CDR3 spans 15 amino acids. The DNA of the CDR3 is TGTGCCAGCAGCTTGTCAGTTAACTCCTACAATGAGCAGTTCTTC. Its protein is CASSLSVNSYNEQFF.

This chain joins TRBV7-9 and TRBJ2-5; 9 positions agree with TRBD1. Germline CDR1 SEHNR, CDR2 FQNEAQ (reference sequence). V lost 5 bases and J lost 4; bases outside the gene matches: 11. This CDR3 spans 16 amino acids. The CDR3 DNA is TGTGCCAGCAGCACTTGGACAGGGGAGGCGAGAGAGACCCAGTACTTC. It translates to CASSTWTGEARETQYF.

The chain uses TRBV6-5 and TRBJ2-6; possible D gene TRBD2, 6 bases. Germline V gene sequence: CDR1 MNHEY, CDR2 SVGAGI. V shed 10 bases and J shed 0 bases, with 13 bases lying between them. The CDR3 spans 15 residues. The CDR3 protein is CATFGTSSGANVLTF. CDR3 coding DNA: TGTGCCACTTTCGGGACTTCCTCTGGGGCCAACGTCCTGACTTTC.